This section outlines one TCR beta chain sequence together with its context. Primers for the PCR totalled 60 Vbeta and 13 Jbeta. Profiling relied on immunoSEQ multiplex PCR, and the TCRdb table lists in-frame clones only, not all of them. The table has around 150,000 clones, under 70% seen once. The source of the sample is a study of cytomegalovirus exposure and HLA in healthy donors. At the level of the study: Findings of an earlier analysis included roughly 110 million unique TCR beta sequences from roughly 200 million T cells.

V lost 10 bases and J lost 0, with 12 bases in between. Germline CDR1 and CDR2: LNHDA and SQIVND (reference sequence). The CDR3 contains 13 residues. The TCR was taken from a woman aged 55-69 years in good health and CMV-seronegative. Sequenced material: PBMCs. V gene TRBV19 combines with J gene TRBJ2-5, with D maybe TRBD2 (5 bases). The CDR3 region is CAITVRDQETQYF. The CDR3 region has the DNA TGTGCCATCACGGTGAGGGACCAAGAGACCCAGTACTTC.